These 21 T cell receptor beta chains share one sample of origin, sequenced in a study of shared clonotypes between healthy human individuals. Sequencing used immunoSEQ multiplex PCR; TCRdb keeps in-frame clones, though not all of them. The sample has about 1 million clones, around 76% seen once. Sequencing was done on a sample of memory CD4+ T cells sorted from blood. Noted subset: CD45RA-negative fraction. The source is a man aged 18 to 30 in good health.

This chain joins TRBV5-4 and TRBJ2-2; D gene ambiguous. Germline V gives CDR1 SGHNT, CDR2 YYREEE (reference sequence). The CDR3 spans 14 residues. Trimming pared 0 bases from V and 2 bases from J, leaving 5 bases between. The CDR3 region is CASSLDRNTGELFF. The CDR3 DNA reads TGTGCCAGCAGCTTGGACAGAAACACCGGGGAGCTGTTTTTT.

Turning to this clone: Distinct nucleotide sequences in the sample also encode this CDR3. This chain uses TRBV5-1 with TRBJ2-7; D call uncertain. The germline V and J ends were trimmed by 0 bases and 3 bases, with 7 bases remaining between them. Germline CDR1 SGHRS, CDR2 YFSETQ. This CDR3 has 13 amino acids. The CDR3 DNA sequence: TGCGCCAGCAGCTTGGCCTCTGGCTACGAGCAGTACTTC. Translated, it gives CASSLASGYEQYF.

This chain connects TRBV10-3 to TRBJ1-5; D gene unclear. This CDR3 has 10 amino acids. Trimming removed 8 bases from V and 4 bases from J, with 3 bases in between. Looked up from germline, CDR1 is ENHRY and CDR2 is SYGVKD. CDR3 protein: CAIGNQPQHF. The CDR3 region has the DNA TGTGCCATCGGAAATCAGCCCCAGCATTTT.

J is TRBJ2-3 and V is TRBV2, with 12 bases that match TRBD2. V shed 5 bases, J shed 5 bases, and the junction held 5 bases outside the gene matches. This CDR3 is 15 amino acids long. Germline CDR1 is SNHLY and CDR2 is FYNNEI. The CDR3: CASSSSGGAVDTQYF. CDR3 nucleotide sequence: TGTGCCAGCAGTTCTAGCGGGGGGGCCGTAGATACGCAGTATTTT.

This clone was found once. The chain links TRBV5-1 to TRBJ1-5; D is unclear. Germline CDR1 and CDR2: SGHRS and YFSETQ. The CDR3 sequence is 12 residues long. Trimming took off 8 bases at V and 4 bases at J, with 10 bases between the two ends. CDR3 nucleotides: TGCGCCAGATCCGACAATAATCAGCCCCAGCATTTT. Translating gives CARSDNNQPQHF.

The rearrangement uses TRBV30 and TRBJ1-2, with D possibly matching TRBD1 (6 bases). V lost 2 bases to trimming and J lost 2 bases, with 9 bases between them. The CDR3 is 13 residues long. From germline, CDR1 is GTSNPN and CDR2 SVGIG (reference sequence). CDR3 region: CAWSTGRNYGYTF. The CDR3 DNA sequence: TGTGCCTGGAGTACAGGGAGAAACTATGGCTACACCTTC.

This chain joins TRBV7-3 and TRBJ1-1; D may be TRBD1 (6 bases). Germline V CDR1 and CDR2: SGHTA, FQGTGA. The CDR3 consists of 13 residues. The V gene lost 5 bases and the J gene lost 8 bases, with 15 bases spanning the gap. CDR3 residues: CASSATGTSEAFF. Here the CDR3 DNA reads TGTGCCAGCAGCGCGACCGGGACATCGGAAGCTTTCTTT.

This clone has only a few counts. V and J are TRBV5-4 and TRBJ1-3, with a tentative D call TRBD1 (6 bases). Germline lookup yields CDR1 SGHNT and CDR2 YYREEE (reference sequence). Trimming left V 3 bases short and J 0 bases short, with 13 bases between. CDR3 length: 16 amino acids. The CDR3 DNA sequence: TGTGCCAGCAGCTCAGGGGTCCCAAGCTCTGGAAACACCATATATTTT. Translating gives CASSSGVPSSGNTIYF. Complete variable domain (other parts from reference TRBV5-4 and TRBJ1-3): ETGVTQSPTHLIKTRGQQVTLRCSSQSGHNTVSWYQQALGQGPQFIFQYYREEENGRGNFPPRFSGLQFPNYSSELNVNALELDDSALYLCASSSGVPSSGNTIYFGEGSWLTVV.

The rearrangement uses TRBV19 and TRBJ1-5; maybe TRBD1 (5 bases). This CDR3 contains 15 residues. The V end lost 3 bases, the J end lost 7 bases, and 16 bases lay between the germline ends. Germline values: CDR1 LNHDA, CDR2 SQIVND (reference sequence). CDR3 region: CASSILGQGLQPQHF. CDR3 nucleotide sequence: TGTGCCAGTAGTATCCTGGGGCAGGGACTACAGCCCCAGCATTTT.

This chain joins TRBV5-5 and TRBJ2-2; D ambiguous. The germline CDR1 and CDR2 sequences are SGHKS and YYEKEE (reference sequence). With 4 bases removed from V and 0 bases from J, the gap between germline ends came to 13 bases. The CDR3 sequence is 16 residues long. The CDR3 region has the DNA TGTGCCAGCAGCACCACCGGCACCGCGAACACCGGGGAGCTGTTTTTT. Encoded protein: CASSTTGTANTGELFF.

This clone was observed a few times. The rearrangement uses TRBV7-2 and TRBJ2-3, with D perhaps being TRBD1 or TRBD2 (5 bases each). The CDR3 loop spans 17 amino acids. V lost 5 bases and J 0 bases, leaving 18 bases between the germline ends. The V gene's germline CDR1 is SGHTA and CDR2 FQGNSA. The CDR3 nucleotides are TGTGCCAGCAGCCAAACCGGGACGGACGCTAGCACAGATACGCAGTATTTT. Its translation is CASSQTGTDASTDTQYF.

The rearrangement uses TRBV5-4 and TRBJ2-2, with TRBD2 identical over 12 bases. The germline gives CDR1 SGHNT, CDR2 YYREEE (reference sequence). With V trimmed by 4 bases and J by 1 base, 5 bases remained unmatched. This CDR3 comprises 17 residues. The CDR3, as DNA: TGTGCCAGCAGCCGGACTAGCGGGACGAGGAACACCGGGGAGCTGTTTTTT. This sequence encodes CASSRTSGTRNTGELFF.

The table lists this clone with a few counts. The rearrangement joins TRBV7-2 to TRBJ2-7, with TRBD2 as a possible D gene (5 bases). The CDR3 is 13 residues long. Per germline, CDR1 SGHTA and CDR2 FQGNSA. Trimming removed 5 bases at V and 6 bases at J, with 14 bases between. CDR3 loop: CASSPRRSGEQYF. In nucleotides, the CDR3 is TGTGCCAGCAGCCCAAGGAGGAGTGGCGAGCAGTACTTC. Full variable domain (rest looked up from reference TRBV7-2 and TRBJ2-7): GAGVSQSPSNKVTEKGKDVELRCDPISGHTALYWYRQSLGQGLEFLIYFQGNSAPDKSGLPSDRFSAERTGGSVSTLTIQRTQQEDSAVYLCASSPRRSGEQYFGPGTRLTVT.

This chain links TRBV11-2 with TRBJ2-7; a possible D gene is TRBD1 (6 bases). Per the germline V gene, CDR1 is SGHAT and CDR2 is FQNNGV. This CDR3 contains 18 residues. With 5 bases removed from V and 6 bases from J, the gap between germline ends came to 29 bases. The CDR3 sequence is CASSPQGVEIWRSTEQYF. CDR3 nucleotides: TGTGCCAGCAGCCCACAGGGTGTGGAGATTTGGCGGTCGACCGAGCAGTACTTC.

The gene calls are TRBV23-1 and TRBJ2-4, with 8 bases identical to TRBD1. TRBV23-1 is annotated as an ORF whose role is uncertain. V gave up 1 base and J gave up 1 base; unmatched junction bases: 0. The CDR3 consists of 15 residues. The CDR3, as DNA: TGCGCCAGCAGTCAATGGACAGGGGCCAAAAACATTCAGTACTTC. Its protein product is CASSQWTGAKNIQYF.

The CDR3 region is CASSPRARANTEAFF. CDR3 sequence (DNA): TGTGCCAGCAGCCCAAGGGCCAGGGCGAACACTGAAGCTTTCTTT. This rearrangement joins TRBV27 to TRBJ1-1; D is possibly TRBD1 (5 bases). The germline V gene has CDR1 MNHEY and CDR2 SMNVEV (reference sequence). CDR3 length: 15 amino acids. V lost 6 bases, J lost 1 base, and 15 bases lay in between.

The gene calls are TRBV2 and TRBJ1-3, with a tentative D call TRBD1 (6 bases). CDR1 and CDR2 (germline): SNHLY, FYNNEI. Deletions cut 6 bases from V and 0 bases from J, with 15 bases between. This CDR3 region has 16 residues. The CDR3 coding sequence is TGTGCCAGCAGGGGGGGCCTGGCGAGCTCTGGAAACACCATATATTTT. The encoded protein is CASRGGLASSGNTIYF.

The rearrangement joins TRBV7-2 to TRBJ1-2; 9 bases are a match to TRBD1. Germline values: CDR1 SGHTA, CDR2 FQGNSA. V lost 5 bases to trimming and J lost 1 base; unmatched junction nucleotides: 11. CDR3 length equals 17 residues. The CDR3 protein is CASSRKDGQGFNYGYTF. The DNA of the CDR3 is TGTGCCAGCAGCCGTAAAGACGGACAGGGGTTTAACTATGGCTACACCTTC.

The chain carries TRBV30 and TRBJ1-6, with 8 bases fitting TRBD1. Germline assignment: CDR1 GTSNPN and CDR2 SVGIG (reference sequence). CDR3 length: 13 residues. The trim removed 4 bases at V and 8 bases at J, leaving 4 bases unmatched. CDR3 residues: CAWTRGPDSPLHF. The CDR3 DNA reads as TGTGCCTGGACCAGGGGGCCGGATTCACCCCTCCACTTT.

The rearrangement links TRBV19 to TRBJ1-1; no definite D call. Per the germline V gene, CDR1 is LNHDA and CDR2 is SQIVND (reference sequence). This CDR3 region has 15 residues. V lost 5 bases to trimming and J lost 1 base, with 14 bases between them. As DNA, the CDR3 is TGTGCCAGTAGTCTTGGGCGTGGCTCGAACACTGAAGCTTTCTTT. This codes for CASSLGRGSNTEAFF.

This clone appeared a single time. V is TRBV5-1 and J is TRBJ2-1, with no clear D. The germline V and J ends were trimmed by 0 bases and 0 bases, with 7 bases remaining between them. Germline CDR1 is SGHRS and CDR2 is YFSETQ. The CDR3 is made up of 15 amino acids. As DNA, the CDR3 is TGCGCCAGCAGCTTGGAAGGGAACTCCTACAATGAGCAGTTCTTC. Protein product: CASSLEGNSYNEQFF.